These 15 T cell receptor beta chains share one sample of origin, sequenced in a study of neurological immune-mediated disorders. TCRdb processed the 5' RACE reads anew with MiXCR; each CDR3 protein has one entry. The data hold roughly 50,000 distinct CDR3 sequences, with about 9.3% observed a single time. The sequenced material came from PBMCs. Receptors were obtained from a man between 65 and 79 years old with HTLV-1-associated myelopathy (HAM/TSP).

The J gene is TRBJ2-7, the V gene TRBV6-1; 9 bases agree with TRBD1. The CDR3 consists of 14 residues. Trimming cost V 8 bases and J 4 bases; bases outside gene matches: 9. Germline V lookup: CDR1 MNHNS, CDR2 SASEGT. The CDR3 region has the DNA TGTGCCAGCGGGACTGACAGGGGGTTGTACGAGCAGTACTTC. It codes for CASGTDRGLYEQYF.

The chain links TRBV6-2 or TRBV6-3 to TRBJ2-2; 7 nucleotides align to TRBD2. CDR1 is MNHEY and CDR2 is SVGEGT in the germline V gene. V lost 7 bases and J lost 3; bases outside the gene matches: 2. The CDR3 consists of 13 residues. The CDR3 nucleotides read TGTGCCAGCAAGGGACTATACACCGGGGAGCTGTTTTTT. Its translation is CASKGLYTGELFF.

This clonotype has at least ten counts. The chain has TRBV5-1 and TRBJ2-7, with D uncertain. The CDR3 sequence is 15 residues long. V was pared by 5 bases and J by 6 bases, with 21 bases between. CDR1 and CDR2 from the germline V gene are SGHRS and YFSETQ. CDR3 amino acids: CASRSQAITLSEQYF. The CDR3 DNA reads TGCGCCAGCAGATCCCAGGCGATAACCCTAAGCGAGCAGTACTTC.

The sample holds many counts of this clonotype. The genes are TRBV5-1 and TRBJ2-2; maybe TRBD1 (5 bases). Germline CDR1 and CDR2: SGHRS and YFSETQ. The V gene lost 2 bases and the J gene lost 0 bases, with 8 bases spanning the gap. The CDR3 extends over 15 amino acids. CDR3 DNA: TGCGCCAGCAGCTTTATGGGGCCGAACACCGGGGAGCTGTTTTTT. Translated: CASSFMGPNTGELFF.

This clonotype was recorded at least ten times. The chain carries TRBV7-8 and TRBJ2-3; maybe TRBD1 (6 bases). The CDR3 length is 15 residues. V lost 2 bases and J lost 2, with 11 bases in between. Looked up from germline, CDR1 is SGHVS and CDR2 is FQNEAQ. The CDR3 DNA sequence: TGTGCCAGCAGCTTATCCAGGGGTCCCACAGATACGCAGTATTTT. Its translation: CASSLSRGPTDTQYF.

This chain joins TRBV20-1 and TRBJ2-1, with D hard to call. Per germline, CDR1 DFQATT and CDR2 SNEGSKA (reference sequence). CDR3 length equals 15 residues. V was cut by 2 bases and J by 0 bases, with 11 bases left in between. The CDR3: CSARSDPSSYNEQFF. Written as DNA, the CDR3 is TGCAGTGCTAGATCGGACCCGAGCTCCTACAATGAGCAGTTCTTC.

There are many counts of this clonotype. The chain is built from TRBV6-5 and TRBJ2-6; no firm D call. This CDR3 has 15 residues. Germline lookup yields CDR1 MNHEY and CDR2 SVGAGI. With 6 bases removed from V and 1 base from J, the gap between germline ends came to 10 bases. DNA of the CDR3: TGTGCCAGCAGCCAGGTGGGATCTGGGGCCAACGTCCTGACTTTC. Its translation is CASSQVGSGANVLTF.

This clonotype appeared many times. V and J are TRBV20-1 and TRBJ1-1; 8 bases fit TRBD1. Per germline, CDR1 DFQATT and CDR2 SNEGSKA (reference sequence). V trimming: 0 bases; J trimming: 1 base; junction bases outside the gene matches: 13. There are 18 residues in the CDR3. This CDR3 reads CSARDSSRDRLWNTEAFF. The CDR3 DNA reads TGCAGTGCTAGAGACTCTAGTAGGGACAGGCTTTGGAACACTGAAGCTTTCTTT.

This clonotype has at least ten counts. The V gene is TRBV14, the J gene TRBJ2-1, with a weak D call TRBD2 (5 bases). The CDR3 length is 17 residues. Germline-derived CDR1 and CDR2 are SGHDN and FVKESK. The V gene lost 1 base and the J gene lost 0 bases, with 13 bases spanning the gap. CDR3 coding DNA: TGTGCCAGCAGCCAAGGGTGGGAGCTCAGCTCCTACAATGAGCAGTTCTTC. Translating it yields CASSQGWELSSYNEQFF.

This clonotype turned up a few times. The rearrangement links TRBV11-2 to TRBJ1-1; TRBD1 is a possible D gene (5 bases). The CDR3 runs to 14 residues. Looked up from germline, CDR1 is SGHAT and CDR2 is FQNNGV. V lost 5 bases to trimming and J lost 5 bases, with 15 bases between them. As DNA, the CDR3 is TGTGCCAGCAGCCTCCGGGGGGGGAGGACTGAAGCTTTCTTT. It codes for CASSLRGGRTEAFF.

In its sample, this clonotype was seen many times. CDR3 sequence (DNA): TGTGCCAGCAGCTTATTTGACCGGTCGGATGAGCAGTTCTTC. Protein sequence: CASSLFDRSDEQFF. J is TRBJ2-1 and V is TRBV7-2; no clear D gene. The V end was cut by 2 bases, the J end by 8 bases, with 13 bases between. The CDR3 is 14 residues long. Germline CDR1 is SGHTA and CDR2 is FQGNSA.

This clonotype was seen ten or more times. J is TRBJ1-1 and V is TRBV5-1, with D tentatively TRBD1 (5 bases). CDR3 length: 13 amino acids. Germline CDR1 SGHRS, CDR2 YFSETQ. Trimming stripped 5 bases from V and 2 bases from J, with 10 bases between. For the CDR3, the DNA is TGCGCCAGCAGACTGACAGATAACACTGAAGCTTTCTTT. Amino acids: CASRLTDNTEAFF.

This clonotype was detected ten times or more. V is TRBV6-2 or TRBV6-3 and J is TRBJ2-7, with 10 bases that match TRBD1. Trimming removed 2 bases from V and 5 bases from J; junction bases left unmatched: 6. Germline values: CDR1 MNHEY, CDR2 SVGEGT. The CDR3 is 15 amino acids. For the CDR3, the DNA is TGTGCCAGCAGTTACGCCGGGACAGGGGCGCACGAGCAGTACTTC. Its protein product is CASSYAGTGAHEQYF.

This clonotype was seen ten or more times. The J gene is TRBJ2-3, the V gene TRBV20-1; possibly TRBD2 for D (5 bases). This CDR3 comprises 10 residues. The germline V gene encodes CDR1 DFQATT and CDR2 SNEGSKA (reference sequence). The V and J ends lost 7 bases and 8 bases respectively, with 10 bases between them. In DNA form, the CDR3 reads TGCAGTGTAGAAGAGGGTACGCAGTATTTT. Encoded protein: CSVEEGTQYF.

Many counts were recorded for this clonotype. The V call is TRBV20-1, the J call TRBJ2-7; a weak D match, TRBD1 (6 bases). Germline loops: CDR1 DFQATT, CDR2 SNEGSKA (reference sequence). V lost 0 bases and J 0 bases, leaving 12 bases between the germline ends. The CDR3 runs 15 residues. The CDR3 protein is CSARDPQGSSYEQYF. In DNA, the CDR3 is TGCAGTGCTAGAGATCCGCAGGGGAGCTCCTACGAGCAGTACTTC.